A single sample gave rise to the 6 T cell receptor beta chains below, sequenced in a study of early T cells in non-severe SARS-CoV-2 infection. TCRdb reprocessed the 5' RACE reads with MiXCR, giving one entry per CDR3 protein. The sample lists tens of thousands of distinct CDR3 sequences; about 9.3% were seen once. The sample was whole blood. Every receptor here comes from an adult who was a healthcare worker with PCR-confirmed SARS-CoV-2 infection or an uninfected control (not recorded which).

This clonotype was picked up many times. The CDR3 nucleotides are TGTGCCAGCATCCCGGGACTAGCGGGAGCGTACGAGCAGTACTTC. Translation gives CASIPGLAGAYEQYF. J is TRBJ2-7 and V is TRBV6-2 or TRBV6-3; TRBD2 matches at 14 bases. The CDR3 sequence is 15 residues long. Trimming took 7 bases from V and 4 from J; bases not matched to a gene: 6. From germline, CDR1 is MNHEY and CDR2 SVGEGT.

The table lists this clonotype with many counts. The chain has TRBV7-3 and TRBJ2-2, with D possibly being TRBD2 (5 bases). Germline lookup yields CDR1 SGHTA and CDR2 FQGTGA. V was pared by 6 bases and J by 4 bases, with 21 bases between. The CDR3 runs 17 residues. The DNA of the CDR3 is TGTGCCAGCAGTCCCCTGTTGGGCCGGGATGGCACCGGGGAGCTGTTTTTT. Amino acids: CASSPLLGRDGTGELFF.

This clonotype has just a few counts. The chain is built from TRBV5-1 and TRBJ2-2; D might be TRBD2 (6 bases). In germline, CDR1 is SGHRS, CDR2 YFSETQ. The CDR3 runs to 15 residues. V lost 5 bases and J lost 2, with 13 bases in between. CDR3 DNA: TGCGCCAGCAGTACGGGAGTTTACAACACCGGGGAGCTGTTTTTT. It yields the protein CASSTGVYNTGELFF.

This clonotype was observed at least ten times. The gene calls are TRBV30 and TRBJ2-1, with TRBD2 matching over 16 bases. The CDR3 spans 18 residues. The V segment lost 0 bases and the J segment 8 bases; nucleotides outside the gene matches: 10. Germline V lookup: CDR1 GTSNPN, CDR2 SVGIG (reference sequence). This chain's CDR3 is CAWSVRGLAGGPWHEQFF. CDR3 in DNA: TGTGCCTGGAGTGTACGGGGACTAGCGGGAGGGCCATGGCATGAGCAGTTCTTC. Supplemented by reference TRBV30 and TRBJ2-1, the full variable domain reads SQTIHQWPATLVQPVGSPLSLECTVEGTSNPNLYWYRQAAGRGLQLLFYSVGIGQISSEVPQNLSASRPQDRQFILSSKKLLLSDSGFYLCAWSVRGLAGGPWHEQFFGPGTRLTVL.

This clonotype was observed many times. This chain uses TRBV2 with TRBJ2-3, with D possibly TRBD1 on 6 matching bases. In germline, CDR1 is SNHLY, CDR2 FYNNEI. This CDR3 has 15 residues. V was cut by 3 bases and J by 2 bases, with 12 bases left in between. The CDR3, as DNA: TGTGCCAGCAGTGATGTGGGGGCTAACACAGATACGCAGTATTTT. Translated: CASSDVGANTDTQYF.

This clonotype was recorded many times. The rearrangement joins TRBV7-8 to TRBJ1-2; TRBD1 is a possible D gene (5 bases). From germline, CDR1 is SGHVS and CDR2 FQNEAQ. The germline V and J ends were trimmed by 1 base and 3 bases, with 15 bases remaining between them. CDR3 length: 16 residues. CDR3 DNA sequence: TGTGCCAGCAGCTTAGTTGGGACGGATCCTTACTATGGCTACACCTTC. It yields the protein CASSLVGTDPYYGYTF.